This TCR beta chain appears in the sequencing data of a study of regulatory T cells in long-lasting Graves disease. Investigators prepared the TCR beta libraries by applying iRepertoire HTBI primers and Arm-PCR of CDR3 regions. Each CDR3 protein gets one entry after TCRdb re-called the multiplex PCR reads with MiXCR. This sample has approximately 440,000 distinct CDR3 sequences, with around a quarter found just once. Study-wide points: Gene preferences differed: TRBV28, TRBJ1-2, TRBJ2-5 in persistent cases. A greater number of public clonotypes (approximately 2,700) was shared by persistent patients than by new patients (roughly 930).

Deletions cut 8 bases from V and 5 bases from J, with 12 bases between. CDR1 and CDR2 (germline): SGHAT, FQNNGV. This CDR3 comprises 12 residues. This clonotype was counted ten times or more. The target antigen is unknown. Regarding time point: persistent/refractory GD, antithyroid drugs over 5 years with positive TRAb. From RNA extracted from PBMCs, the TCR library was made. Material: peripheral blood mononuclear cells (PBMCs), obtained when the disease was refractory, from a patient treated with antithyroid drugs. The TCR sequence derives from a female donor with Graves disease. This chain joins TRBV11-2 and TRBJ1-2; D is ambiguous. CDR3 bases: TGTGCCAGCCAAACCGCGGGGTATGGCTACACCTTC. Its protein is CASQTAGYGYTF.